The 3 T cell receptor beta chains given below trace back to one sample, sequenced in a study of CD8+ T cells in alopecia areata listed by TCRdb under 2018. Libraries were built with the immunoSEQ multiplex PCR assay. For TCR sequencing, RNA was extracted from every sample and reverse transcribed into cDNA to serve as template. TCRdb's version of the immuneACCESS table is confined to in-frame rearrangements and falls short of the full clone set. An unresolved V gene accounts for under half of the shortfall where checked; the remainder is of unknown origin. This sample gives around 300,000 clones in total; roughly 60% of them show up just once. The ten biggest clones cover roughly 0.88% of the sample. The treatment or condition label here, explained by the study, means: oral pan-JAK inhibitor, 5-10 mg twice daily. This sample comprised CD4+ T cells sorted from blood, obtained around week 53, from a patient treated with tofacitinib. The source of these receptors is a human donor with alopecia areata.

Here the CDR3 reads CAWTPATDTQYF. The CDR3 coding sequence is TGTGCCTGGACCCCCGCGACAGATACGCAGTATTTT. The chain recombines TRBV30 with TRBJ2-3; D gene unclear. The CDR3 has 12 residues. CDR1 is GTSNPN and CDR2 is SVGIG in the germline V gene (reference sequence). Trimming removed 4 bases from V and 3 bases from J, with 8 bases in between.

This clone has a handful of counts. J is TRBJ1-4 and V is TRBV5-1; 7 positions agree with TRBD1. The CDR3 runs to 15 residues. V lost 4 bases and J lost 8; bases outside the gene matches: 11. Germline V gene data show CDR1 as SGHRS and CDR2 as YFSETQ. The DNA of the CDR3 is TGCGCCAGCAGCCCGTTAACAGGGGCCCAGGAAAAACTGTTTTTT. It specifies CASSPLTGAQEKLFF. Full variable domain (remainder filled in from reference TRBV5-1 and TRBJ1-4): KAGVTQTPRYLIKTRGQQVTLSCSPISGHRSVSWYQQTPGQGLQFLFEYFSETQRNKGNFPGRFSGRQFSNSRSEMNVSTLELGDSALYLCASSPLTGAQEKLFFGSGTQLSVL.

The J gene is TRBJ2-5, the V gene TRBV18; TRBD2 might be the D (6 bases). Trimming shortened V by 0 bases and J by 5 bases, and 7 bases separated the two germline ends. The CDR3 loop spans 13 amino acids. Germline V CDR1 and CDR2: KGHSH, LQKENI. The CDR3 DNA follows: TGTGCCAGCTCACCACCGGAGGGGGAGACCCAGTACTTC. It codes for CASSPPEGETQYF.